This T cell receptor beta chain was documented in a study of shared clonotypes between healthy human individuals. Study in general: The composition of the donors was a couple of women and a few men aged 18 to 49.

This clone was counted once. Profiled with immunoSEQ multiplex PCR; TCRdb holds only in-frame clones, not every one. The repertoire holds about 1.1 million clones, around 77% seen once, with approximately 0.95% in the top ten. The CDR3 loop spans 17 amino acids. Trimming shortened V by 7 bases and J by 2 bases, and 21 bases separated the two germline ends. Germline V gene lookup returns CDR1 LNHDA and CDR2 SQIVND (reference sequence). Recent acute infections and vaccinations were absent in the healthy HIV-negative adult donors. The TCR was taken from a man in his late teens or twenties in good health. Some clones in this sample may be carry-over from other donors' samples. Material: memory CD4+ T cells from PBMCs. Subset here: CD45RA-negative fraction. The rearrangement uses TRBV19 and TRBJ1-5; D is unclear. CDR3 DNA: TGTGCCAGTACCCTCGAAAGAGCAGGAGCCCGCAATCAGCCCCAGCATTTT. Residues: CASTLERAGARNQPQHF.